The TCR beta chain described here comes from a study of response to subunit inactivated influenza vaccine. This CDR3 contains 14 residues. Trimming took 2 bases from V and 3 from J, leaving 12 bases between them. Germline CDR1 and CDR2: SGHKS and YYEKEE (reference sequence). TCRdb reprocessed the RT-PCR reads via MiXCR and lists one record per CDR3 protein. The data show some 480,000 distinct CDR3 sequences, 9.5% to 13% seen once. This clonotype was sampled from a man aged 50-60 years who received an inactivated influenza vaccine. The source was PBMCs from blood, collected about 6 weeks after vaccination. The chain carries TRBV5-5 and TRBJ2-7; a weak D match, TRBD1 (6 bases). CDR3 in amino acids: CASSFARGNYEQYF. The CDR3 DNA reads TGTGCCAGCAGCTTCGCCAGGGGAAACTACGAGCAGTACTTC.